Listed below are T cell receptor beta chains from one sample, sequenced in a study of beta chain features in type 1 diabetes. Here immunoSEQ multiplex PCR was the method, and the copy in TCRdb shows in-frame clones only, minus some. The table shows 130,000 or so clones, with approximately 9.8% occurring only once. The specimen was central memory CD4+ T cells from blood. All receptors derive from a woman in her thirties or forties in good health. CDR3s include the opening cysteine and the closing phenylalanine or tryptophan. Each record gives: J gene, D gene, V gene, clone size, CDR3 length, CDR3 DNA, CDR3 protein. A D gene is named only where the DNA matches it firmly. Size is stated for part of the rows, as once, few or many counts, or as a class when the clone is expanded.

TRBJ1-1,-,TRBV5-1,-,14,TGCGCCAGCAGCCCCCTCGCTGGGGCCGTTGAAGCTTTCTTT,CASSPLAGAVEAFF
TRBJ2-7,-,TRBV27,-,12,TGTGCCGCCACCAGGGTTCCCTACGAGCAGTACTTC,CAATRVPYEQYF
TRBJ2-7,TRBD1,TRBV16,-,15,TGTGCCAGCAGCCGCGGACAGGGTACGGCCTACGAGCAGTACTTC,CASSRGQGTAYEQYF
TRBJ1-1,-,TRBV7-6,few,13,TGTGCCAGCAGCTTAGACAGGAACACTGAAGCTTTCTTT,CASSLDRNTEAFF
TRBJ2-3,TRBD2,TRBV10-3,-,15,TGTGCCATCAGTGACCCGGGACTAGCCGCAGATACGCAGTATTTT,CAISDPGLAADTQYF
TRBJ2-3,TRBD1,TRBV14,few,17,TGTGCCAGCAGCCAACTCCCTGGACAGGGAAACACAGATACGCAGTATTTT,CASSQLPGQGNTDTQYF
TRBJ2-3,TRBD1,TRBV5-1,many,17,TGCGCCAGCAGCTTGAGCTGGACAGGGGGTGACGGCGATACGCAGTATTTT,CASSLSWTGGDGDTQYF
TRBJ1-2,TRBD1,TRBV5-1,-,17,TGCGCCAGCAGCCCCGGCTCCGGGACAGGGCCTAACTATGGCTACACCTTC,CASSPGSGTGPNYGYTF
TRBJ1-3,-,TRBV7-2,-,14,TGTGCCAGCAGCTTTATCAGCTCTGGAAACACCATATATTTT,CASSFISSGNTIYF
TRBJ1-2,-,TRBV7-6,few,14,TGTGCCATCACCCGACAGGCCTCCACCGAAGGCTACACCTTC,CAITRQASTEGYTF